The entry below describes one T cell receptor beta chain. This CDR3 is 14 amino acids long. Germline V lookup: CDR1 SGHAT, CDR2 FQNNGV. Trimming at V came to 4 bases and at J to 8 bases, leaving 8 bases not matched to a gene. Per the original data handling: How many nucleated cells were present was estimated from reference gene primer amplification. The method was immunoSEQ multiplex PCR; TCRdb's version includes in-frame clones alone and lacks a portion of them. V and J calls and clone size are as listed in that table; D and trimming were resolved from the DNA. The data hold around 250,000 clones, with under 90% observed a single time. The data derive from a study of blood T cell repertoires in COVID-19. Study summary: The United States, Italy and Spain were the sources of the acute and convalescent COVID-19 samples.

The receptor was derived from a man younger than 30 who had recovered from COVID-19. Sample: PBMCs or T cells enriched from blood (not recorded which). V gene TRBV11-2 combines with J gene TRBJ1-2; 9 bases match TRBD1. The CDR3 DNA reads as TGTGCCAGCAGCTCGGACAGGGGTGGTTTAGGCTACACCTTC. As protein: CASSSDRGGLGYTF.